These T cell receptor beta chains were read from a single sample in a study of beta chain features in type 1 diabetes. Assay used: immunoSEQ multiplex PCR; TCRdb lists only in-frame clones, some missing. Seen here are hundreds of thousands of clones, less than 15% observed once, and the top ten hold over 5%. Material for sequencing was central memory CD4+ T cells from blood. These receptors were taken from a man aged 25 to 40 in good health. Each CDR3 is given with its conserved first and last residue. D genes are given only for firm matches. Size tells how often a clone was seen (once, few, many) or the class of an expanded clone, and some rows leave it out.

TRBV2	.	few	13	TRBJ2-1	CASSSIVLSEQFF	TGTGCCAGCAGTTCCATTGTCTTAAGTGAGCAGTTCTTC
TRBV7-2	TRBD1	few	14	TRBJ1-1	CASSRGQVNTEAFF	TGTGCCAGCAGCCGGGGACAGGTGAACACTGAAGCTTTCTTT
TRBV7-2	.	.	17	TRBJ2-4	CASSGRQLSLAKNIQYF	TGTGCCAGCAGCGGAAGACAGCTATCCCTAGCCAAAAACATTCAGTACTTC
TRBV15	.	few	15	TRBJ1-2	CATSSEWEANYGYTF	TGTGCCACCAGCAGCGAATGGGAGGCTAACTATGGCTACACCTTC
TRBV7-9	TRBD1	.	14	TRBJ1-1	CASSLNRGLAEAFF	TGTGCCAGCAGCTTAAACAGGGGGCTGGCTGAAGCTTTCTTT
TRBV5-1	.	few	17	TRBJ2-2	CASSWNPGQQNTGELFF	TGCGCCAGCAGCTGGAACCCAGGACAGCAAAACACCGGGGAGCTGTTTTTT
TRBV12-5	TRBD2	few	14	TRBJ2-5	CASGIRGVRETQYF	TGTGCTAGTGGCATCCGGGGGGTGAGAGAGACCCAGTACTTC
TRBV11-3	.	.	18	TRBJ2-4	CASSLESTGTPTKNIQYF	TGTGCCAGCAGCTTAGAGTCGACCGGGACTCCCACTAAAAACATTCAGTACTTC
TRBV11-2	.	few	14	TRBJ2-3	CASSREGDTDTQYF	TGTGCCAGCTCCCGAGAGGGGGACACAGATACGCAGTATTTT
TRBV5-4	.	.	13	TRBJ1-4	CASSFPTAEKLFF	TGTGCCAGCAGCTTTCCGACAGCTGAAAAACTGTTTTTT
TRBV7-7	.	few	17	TRBJ2-1	CASSPSGLLGSYNEQFF	TGTGCTAGCAGCCCCTCGGGGCTCCTAGGCTCCTACAATGAGCAGTTCTTC
TRBV6-5	TRBD2	few	14	TRBJ2-7	CASSVAGGLYEQYF	TGTGCCAGCAGTGTAGCGGGGGGGCTTTACGAGCAGTACTTC
TRBV7-2	.	.	14	TRBJ2-2	CASSSRGGTGELFF	TGTGCCAGCAGCTCCCGAGGGGGCACCGGGGAGCTGTTTTTT
TRBV6-6	.	few	15	TRBJ2-3	CASSYSTRGADTQYF	TGTGCCAGCAGTTACTCGACTAGGGGGGCAGATACGCAGTATTTT
TRBV25-1	.	few	16	TRBJ2-3	CASSESLGFSTDTQYF	TGTGCCAGCAGTGAATCGCTGGGGTTCAGCACAGATACGCAGTATTTT
TRBV27	TRBD1	.	15	TRBJ2-6	CASRTGGAGANVLTF	TGTGCCAGCAGGACAGGGGGCGCTGGGGCCAACGTCCTGACTTTC
TRBV27	TRBD2	few	16	TRBJ2-3	CASSLGAGGITDTQYF	TGTGCCAGCAGTTTAGGAGCGGGAGGGATCACAGATACGCAGTATTTT
TRBV7-9	.	few	15	TRBJ1-3	CASSQGVISGNTIYF	TGTGCCAGCAGCCAGGGCGTTATCTCTGGAAACACCATATATTTT
TRBV5-6	.	few	12	TRBJ2-5	CASSRSERSQYF	TGTGCCAGCAGCCGTTCCGAGAGGTCCCAGTACTTC
TRBV7-2	.	few	17	TRBJ1-3	CASSLALGPKSGNTIYF	TGTGCCAGCAGCTTAGCGCTGGGCCCCAAATCTGGAAACACCATATATTTT
TRBV7-2	.	few	14	TRBJ2-7	CASSQSKPPYEQYF	TGTGCCAGCAGCCAATCTAAGCCCCCCTACGAGCAGTACTTC
TRBV7-2	.	few	14	TRBJ2-2	CASSFIRNTGELFF	TGTGCCAGCAGCTTTATCAGGAACACCGGGGAGCTGTTTTTT
TRBV4-2	TRBD2	few	15	TRBJ2-3	CASSPTSGKLDTQYF	TGTGCCAGCAGCCCAACTAGCGGGAAGTTAGATACGCAGTATTTT
TRBV5-1	.	.	16	TRBJ2-5	CASSLAPQGTQETQYF	TGCGCCAGCAGCTTGGCCCCCCAGGGAACCCAAGAGACCCAGTACTTC
TRBV4-3	TRBD2	.	15	TRBJ2-3	CASSPRLAGTDTQYF	TGCGCCAGCAGCCCTCGACTAGCGGGGACAGATACGCAGTATTTT
TRBV27	TRBD1	.	16	TRBJ2-7	CASSLSRDRVLDEQYF	TGTGCCAGCAGTTTATCGAGGGACAGGGTATTGGACGAGCAGTACTTC
TRBV7-9	.	.	15	TRBJ1-6	CASSLVGDYNSPLHF	TGTGCCAGCAGCTTAGTTGGAGATTATAATTCACCCCTCCACTTT
TRBV7-2	TRBD1	.	14	TRBJ2-3	CASSLDRGGDTQYF	TGTGCCAGCAGCTTAGACAGGGGTGGAGATACGCAGTATTTT
TRBV10-3	.	few	15	TRBJ1-1	CAISESGGMNTEAFF	TGTGCCATCAGTGAGTCGGGGGGGATGAACACTGAAGCTTTCTTT